The rows below give T cell receptor beta chains drawn from one sample of a study of control samples from healthy donors and cancer patients. Method: immunoSEQ multiplex PCR; TCRdb's copy keeps in-frame clones and lacks some. The data hold roughly 14,000 clones, with 70% to 80% observed a single time. Sequencing was performed on formalin-fixed, paraffin-embedded tissue. These receptors all come from a female donor with lung cancer. Both conserved end residues are part of each CDR3. The order of the fields is clone size, D gene, J gene, V gene, CDR3 DNA, CDR3 protein. The D gene is left open where the match is weak. Not all rows give a size; the values are once, few, many and, for expanded clones, a class.

size: -
D: -
J: TRBJ1-1
V: TRBV6-5
DNA: TGTGCCAGCAGTTCGCAGGGATATACTGAAGCTTTCTTT
CDR3: CASSSQGYTEAFF

size: few
D: -
J: TRBJ1-6
V: TRBV7-2
DNA: TGTGCCAGCAGGCCTGATCTGGAGGGAAGCTCCTATAATTCACCCCTCCACTTT
CDR3: CASRPDLEGSSYNSPLHF

size: -
D: TRBD1
J: TRBJ1-2
V: TRBV6-5
DNA: TGTGCCAGCAGTTTCCCCGGGACAGGGGGCAACTATGGCTACACCTTC
CDR3: CASSFPGTGGNYGYTF

size: few
D: -
J: TRBJ2-1
V: TRBV12-3/TRBV12-4
DNA: TGTGCCTCCTCGGGGGTCTCCTACAATGAGCAGTTCTTC
CDR3: CASSGVSYNEQFF

size: few
D: -
J: TRBJ2-6
V: TRBV19
DNA: TGTGCCAGTAGTTGGGGGAGCGCCCTGTCTGGGGCCAACGTCCTGACTTTC
CDR3: CASSWGSALSGANVLTF

size: -
D: -
J: TRBJ1-1
V: TRBV5-6
DNA: TGTGCCAGCAGCTTGTCGGGAAAGAACACTGAAGCTTTCTTT
CDR3: CASSLSGKNTEAFF

size: once
D: -
J: TRBJ2-7
V: TRBV7-9
DNA: TGTGCCAGCAGCTTAGCGGGGGCTCCCTACGAGCAGTACTTC
CDR3: CASSLAGAPYEQYF

size: -
D: -
J: TRBJ1-1
V: TRBV29-1
DNA: TGCAGCGTTGACGGGGGGAAGGTGAAAGGGTACACTGAAGCTTTCTTT
CDR3: CSVDGGKVKGYTEAFF

size: -
D: -
J: TRBJ1-5
V: TRBV3-1/TRBV3-2
DNA: TGTGCCAGCAGCCAAAGCGATCAGCCCCAGCATTTT
CDR3: CASSQSDQPQHF

size: -
D: -
J: TRBJ2-4
V: TRBV7-2
DNA: TGTGCCAGCAGCTTAGATTCGGGAGAGGGGAACATTCAGTACTTC
CDR3: CASSLDSGEGNIQYF

size: -
D: TRBD1
J: TRBJ2-5
V: TRBV5-4
DNA: TGTGCCAGCAGCCCGACAGGGGAAGCCCAAGAGACCCAGTACTTC
CDR3: CASSPTGEAQETQYF

size: few
D: -
J: TRBJ2-3
V: TRBV3-1/TRBV3-2
DNA: TGTGCCAGCAGCCTATTGTCCCAGGGGGGTACGCAGTATTTT
CDR3: CASSLLSQGGTQYF

size: -
D: -
J: TRBJ1-2
V: TRBV30
DNA: TGTGCCTGGAGTGTAACGCCGTATGGCTACACCTTC
CDR3: CAWSVTPYGYTF

size: -
D: -
J: TRBJ2-1
V: TRBV2
DNA: TGTGCCAGCAGTGCACAACCCCTTACTAGAAGGCAGTTCTTC
CDR3: CASSAQPLTRRQFF